This T cell receptor (beta chain) was retrieved from a study of beta chain features in type 1 diabetes. Whole-study results and caveats: Patients and controls would share equally any PCR tilt toward shorter templates. Among all four CD4+ subsets, Type 1 diabetes patients had TCRB CDR3s that were moderately but significantly shorter. Sequencing of cDNA might inflate the share of cells that strongly express TCR. The VDJ junctions of type 1 diabetes patients carried fewer insertions and more deletions.

This clone has ten or more counts. Its antigen is unidentified. Every bit of the isolated RNA underwent reverse transcription, so sequencing read expressed TCRB transcripts. Repertoires were generated with immunoSEQ multiplex PCR, while TCRdb's copy carries only in-frame clones and drops some. The table lists 150,000 to 180,000 clones, around 10% of them singletons. This clonotype originated in a young man in good health. Sequencing was performed on central memory CD4+ T cells from blood.

Written as DNA, the CDR3 is TGTGCCAGCACCAGGACCATCTCCTACAATGAGCAGTTCTTC. Protein product: CASTRTISYNEQFF. The J gene is TRBJ2-1, the V gene TRBV28; D gene uncertain. The CDR3 is 14 amino acids. Germline assignment: CDR1 MDHEN and CDR2 SYDVKM. V lost 7 bases and J lost 0, with 10 bases in between.